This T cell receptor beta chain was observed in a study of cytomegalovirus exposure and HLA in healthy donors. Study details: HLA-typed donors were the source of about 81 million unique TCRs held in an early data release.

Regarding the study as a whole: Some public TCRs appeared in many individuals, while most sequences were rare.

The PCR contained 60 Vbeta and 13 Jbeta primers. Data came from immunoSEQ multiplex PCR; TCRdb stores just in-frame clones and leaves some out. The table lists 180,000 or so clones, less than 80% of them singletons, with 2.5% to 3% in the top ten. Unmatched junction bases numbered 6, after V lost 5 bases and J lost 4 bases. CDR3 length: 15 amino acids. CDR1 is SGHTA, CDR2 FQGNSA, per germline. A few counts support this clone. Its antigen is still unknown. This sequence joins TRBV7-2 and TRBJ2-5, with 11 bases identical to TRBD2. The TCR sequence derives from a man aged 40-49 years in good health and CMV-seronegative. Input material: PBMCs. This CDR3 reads CASSVELAGAETQYF. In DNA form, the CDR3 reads TGTGCCAGCAGCGTAGAACTAGCGGGAGCAGAGACCCAGTACTTC.